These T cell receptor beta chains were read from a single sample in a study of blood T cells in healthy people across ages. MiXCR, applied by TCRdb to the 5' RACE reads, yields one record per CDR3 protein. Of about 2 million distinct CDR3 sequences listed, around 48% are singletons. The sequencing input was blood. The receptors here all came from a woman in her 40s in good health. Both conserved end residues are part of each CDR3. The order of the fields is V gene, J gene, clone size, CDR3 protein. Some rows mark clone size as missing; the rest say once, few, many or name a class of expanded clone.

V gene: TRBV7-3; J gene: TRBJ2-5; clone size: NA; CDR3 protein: CASSLERRGGQETQYF
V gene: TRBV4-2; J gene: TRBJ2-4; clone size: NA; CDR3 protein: CASSLRLAGGPTKNIQYF
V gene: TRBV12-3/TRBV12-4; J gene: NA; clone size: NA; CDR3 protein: CASSPDHLKETQYF
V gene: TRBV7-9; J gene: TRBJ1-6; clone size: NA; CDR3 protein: CASSTDAPYNSPLHF
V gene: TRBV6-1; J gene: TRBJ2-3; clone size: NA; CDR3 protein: CASSIFQQGETDTQYF
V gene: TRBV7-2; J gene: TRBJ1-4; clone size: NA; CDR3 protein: CASSLVGLPEKLFF
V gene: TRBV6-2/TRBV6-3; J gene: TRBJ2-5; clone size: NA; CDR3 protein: CASSRRFQETQYF
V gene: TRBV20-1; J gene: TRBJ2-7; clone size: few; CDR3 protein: CSARARDTLYEQYF
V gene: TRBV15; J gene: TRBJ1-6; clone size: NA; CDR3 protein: CATSREAGAPNSPLHF
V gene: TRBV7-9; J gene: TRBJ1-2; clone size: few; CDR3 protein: CASSLYISPGQGNYGYTF
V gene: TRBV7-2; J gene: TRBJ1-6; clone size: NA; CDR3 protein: CASSLAWGTANSPLHF
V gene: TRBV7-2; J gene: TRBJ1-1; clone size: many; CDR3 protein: CASSLAGRNTEAFF
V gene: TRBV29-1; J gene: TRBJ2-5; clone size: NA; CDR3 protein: CSVALVGGPQYF
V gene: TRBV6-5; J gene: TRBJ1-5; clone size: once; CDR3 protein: CASGIRARSNQPQHF
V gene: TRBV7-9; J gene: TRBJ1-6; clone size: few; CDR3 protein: CASSFKNIYGYNSPLHF
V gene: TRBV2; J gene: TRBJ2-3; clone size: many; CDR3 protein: CASRDTDTQYF
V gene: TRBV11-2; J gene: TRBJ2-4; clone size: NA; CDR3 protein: CASSPPTRTAKNIQYF
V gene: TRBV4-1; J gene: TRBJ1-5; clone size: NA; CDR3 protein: CASSQFSGVGQPQHF
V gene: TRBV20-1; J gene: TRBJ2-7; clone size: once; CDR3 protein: CSARDGRAISYEQYF
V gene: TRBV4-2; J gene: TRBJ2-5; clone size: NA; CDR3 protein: CASYGGGVETQYF
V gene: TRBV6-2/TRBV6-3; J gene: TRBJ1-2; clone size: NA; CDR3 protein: CASRLAGTGYGYTF
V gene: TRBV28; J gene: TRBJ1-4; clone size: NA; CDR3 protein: CASSLGGQGVDEKLFF
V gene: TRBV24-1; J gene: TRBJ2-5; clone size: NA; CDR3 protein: CATSDTGRGETQYF
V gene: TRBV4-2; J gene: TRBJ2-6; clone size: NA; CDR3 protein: CASSHVSAGTGYSGANVLTF
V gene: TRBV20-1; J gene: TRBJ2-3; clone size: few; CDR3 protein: CSARDSGGGGISQYF
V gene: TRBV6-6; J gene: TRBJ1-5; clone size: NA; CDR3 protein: CASRDTHSNQPQHF
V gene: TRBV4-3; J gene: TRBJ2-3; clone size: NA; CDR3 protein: CASSQDYRGGTDTQYF
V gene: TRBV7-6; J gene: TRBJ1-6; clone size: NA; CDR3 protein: CASSLAPIGISYNSPLHF
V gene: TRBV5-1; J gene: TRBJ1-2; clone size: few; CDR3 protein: CASSLEPANYGYTF
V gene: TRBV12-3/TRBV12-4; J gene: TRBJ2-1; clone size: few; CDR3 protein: CASSSSGGHNEQFF
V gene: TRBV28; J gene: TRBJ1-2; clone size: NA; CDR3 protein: CASSLNPDYGYTF
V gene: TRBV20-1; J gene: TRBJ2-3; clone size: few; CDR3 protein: CSASLFVRTGFADTQYF
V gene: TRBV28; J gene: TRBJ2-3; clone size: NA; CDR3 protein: CASSSYGGARTDTQYF
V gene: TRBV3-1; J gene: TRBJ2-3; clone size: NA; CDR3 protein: CASSQAQGHTQYF
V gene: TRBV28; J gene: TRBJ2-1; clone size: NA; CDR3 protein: CASRLPGGPETQFF
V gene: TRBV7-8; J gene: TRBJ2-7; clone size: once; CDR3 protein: CASSIGASAGEQYF
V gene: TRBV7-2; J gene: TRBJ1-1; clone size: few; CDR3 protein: CASSFGKPEAFF
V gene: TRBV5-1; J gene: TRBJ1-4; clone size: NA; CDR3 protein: CASTKRGQGRNEKLFF
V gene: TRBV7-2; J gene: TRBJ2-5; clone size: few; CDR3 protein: CASSLGRTGETQYF
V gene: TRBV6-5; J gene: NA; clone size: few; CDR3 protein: CASSYSELLETQYF